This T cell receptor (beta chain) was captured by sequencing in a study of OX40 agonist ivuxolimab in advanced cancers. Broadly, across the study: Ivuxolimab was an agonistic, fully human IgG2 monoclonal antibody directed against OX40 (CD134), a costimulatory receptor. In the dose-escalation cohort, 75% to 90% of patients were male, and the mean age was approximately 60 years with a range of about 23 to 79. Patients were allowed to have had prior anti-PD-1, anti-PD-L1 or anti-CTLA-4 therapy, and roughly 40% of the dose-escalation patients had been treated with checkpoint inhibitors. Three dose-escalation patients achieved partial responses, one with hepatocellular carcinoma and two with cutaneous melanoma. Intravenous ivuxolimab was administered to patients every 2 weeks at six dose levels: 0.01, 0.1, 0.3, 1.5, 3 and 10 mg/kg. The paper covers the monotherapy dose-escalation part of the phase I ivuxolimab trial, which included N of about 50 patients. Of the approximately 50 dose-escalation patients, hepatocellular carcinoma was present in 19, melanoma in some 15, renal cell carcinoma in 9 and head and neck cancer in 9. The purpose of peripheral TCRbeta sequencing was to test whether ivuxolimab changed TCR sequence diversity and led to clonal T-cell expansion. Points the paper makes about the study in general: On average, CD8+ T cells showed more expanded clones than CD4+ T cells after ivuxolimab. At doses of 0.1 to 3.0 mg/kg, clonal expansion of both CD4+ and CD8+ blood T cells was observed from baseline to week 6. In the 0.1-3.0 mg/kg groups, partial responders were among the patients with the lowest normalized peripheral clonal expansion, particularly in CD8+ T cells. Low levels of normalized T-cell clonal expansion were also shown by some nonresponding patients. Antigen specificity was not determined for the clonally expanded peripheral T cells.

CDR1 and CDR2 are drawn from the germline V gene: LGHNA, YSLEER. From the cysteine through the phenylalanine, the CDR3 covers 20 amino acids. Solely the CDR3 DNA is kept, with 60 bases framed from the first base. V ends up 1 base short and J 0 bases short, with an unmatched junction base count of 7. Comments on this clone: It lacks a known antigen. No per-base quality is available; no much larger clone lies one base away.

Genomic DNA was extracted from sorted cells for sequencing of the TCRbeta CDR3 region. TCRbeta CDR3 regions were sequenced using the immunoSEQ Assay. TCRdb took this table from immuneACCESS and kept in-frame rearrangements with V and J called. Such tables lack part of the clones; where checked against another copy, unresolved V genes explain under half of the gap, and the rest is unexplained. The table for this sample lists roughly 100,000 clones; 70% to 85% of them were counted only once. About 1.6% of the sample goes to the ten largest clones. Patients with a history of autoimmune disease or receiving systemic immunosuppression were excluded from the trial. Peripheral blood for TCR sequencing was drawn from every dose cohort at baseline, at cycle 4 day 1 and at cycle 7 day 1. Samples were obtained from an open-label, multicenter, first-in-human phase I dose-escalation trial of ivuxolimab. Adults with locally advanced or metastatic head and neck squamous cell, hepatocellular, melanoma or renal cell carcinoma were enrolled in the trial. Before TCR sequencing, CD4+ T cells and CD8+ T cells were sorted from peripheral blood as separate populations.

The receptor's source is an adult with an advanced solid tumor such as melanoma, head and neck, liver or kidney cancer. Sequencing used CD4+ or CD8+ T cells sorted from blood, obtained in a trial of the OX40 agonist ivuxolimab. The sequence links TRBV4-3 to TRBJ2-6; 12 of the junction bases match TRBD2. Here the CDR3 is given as CASSQVVSTSGSSGANVLTF. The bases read TGCGCCAGCAGCCAAGTCGTTTCGACTAGCGGGAGCTCTGGGGCCAACGTCCTGACTTTC.